This entry lists 18 T cell receptor beta chains sequenced from one sample in a study of blood T cell repertoires in COVID-19. The data were produced by immunoSEQ multiplex PCR, yet TCRdb's version contains in-frame clones alone and is incomplete. The table records 90,000 to 120,000 clones, around 85% of them present only once. What was sequenced was peripheral blood. The receptors derive from a man aged 70-80 years with active or convalescent COVID-19.

The J gene is TRBJ2-1, the V gene TRBV5-1, with 7 bases matching TRBD2. CDR1 and CDR2 (germline): SGHRS, YFSETQ. Germline trimming cut 4 bases from V and 8 bases from J; bases unmatched to any gene: 12. This CDR3 is 15 amino acids long. The CDR3: CASSILTGGGYEQFF. DNA of the CDR3: TGCGCCAGCAGCATCTTAACGGGAGGAGGGTATGAGCAGTTCTTC. The full variable domain, completed using reference TRBV5-1 and TRBJ2-1, is KAGVTQTPRYLIKTRGQQVTLSCSPISGHRSVSWYQQTPGQGLQFLFEYFSETQRNKGNFPGRFSGRQFSNSRSEMNVSTLELGDSALYLCASSILTGGGYEQFFGPGTRLTVL.

This chain uses TRBV5-4 with TRBJ1-2; the match to TRBD1 covers 7 bases. The CDR3 runs 13 residues. The junction had 6 bases not matched to a gene; V was cut back by 3 bases and J by 7 bases. The germline gives CDR1 SGHNT, CDR2 YYREEE (reference sequence). CDR3 bases: TGTGCCAGCAGCTGGACAGGTGCGGGTGGCTACACCTTC. Amino acid sequence: CASSWTGAGGYTF. Combining the CDR3 with reference TRBV5-4 and TRBJ1-2 gives the whole variable domain ETGVTQSPTHLIKTRGQQVTLRCSSQSGHNTVSWYQQALGQGPQFIFQYYREEENGRGNFPPRFSGLQFPNYSSELNVNALELDDSALYLCASSWTGAGGYTFGSGTRLTVV.

The V and J genes are TRBV25-1 and TRBJ1-4; D perhaps matches TRBD1 (6 bases). The CDR3 contains 16 residues. Germline lookup yields CDR1 MGHDK and CDR2 SYGVNS. V lost 4 bases to trimming and J lost 8 bases, with 20 bases between them. The CDR3 here is CASSAQGRGGNEKLFF. The CDR3 nucleotides are TGTGCCAGCAGTGCCCAGGGGAGAGGGGGAAACGAAAAACTGTTTTTT.

The CDR3 region is CASSQWDRSEKLFF. Here the CDR3 DNA reads TGTGCCAGCAGTCAATGGGACAGAAGTGAAAAACTGTTTTTT. V usage is TRBV6-5 and J usage is TRBJ1-4, with 7 bases lining up with TRBD1. V shed 5 bases, J shed 7 bases, and the junction held 7 bases outside the gene matches. Germline V gene sequence: CDR1 MNHEY, CDR2 SVGAGI. CDR3 length: 14 residues.

The chain links TRBV20-1 to TRBJ2-1; a weak D match, TRBD2 (6 bases). The V end lost 3 bases, the J end lost 0 bases, and 12 bases lay between the germline ends. CDR1 and CDR2 from the germline V gene are DFQATT and SNEGSKA (reference sequence). The CDR3 loop spans 15 amino acids. CDR3 DNA sequence: TGCAGTGCTAGTAGAGCGGGCCTCTCCTACAATGAGCAGTTCTTC. It translates to CSASRAGLSYNEQFF.

This clone has more than one count but fewer than ten. The chain combines TRBV14 with TRBJ1-3; D ambiguous. CDR1 SGHDN and CDR2 FVKESK come from the germline V gene. This CDR3 spans 18 amino acids. Trimming stripped 0 bases from V and 0 bases from J, with 15 bases between. The CDR3 DNA sequence: TGTGCCAGCAGCCAAGAGGGCCTGGGCACCTACTCTGGAAACACCATATATTTT. Residues: CASSQEGLGTYSGNTIYF. Full variable domain (outside the CDR3, taken from reference TRBV14 and TRBJ1-3): EAGVTQFPSHSVIEKGQTVTLRCDPISGHDNLYWYRRVMGKEIKFLLHFVKESKQDESGMPNNRFLAERTGGTYSTLKVQPAELEDSGVYFCASSQEGLGTYSGNTIYFGEGSWLTVV.

The rearrangement links TRBV28 to TRBJ1-4; 9 nucleotides align to TRBD1. The CDR3 covers 15 residues. Germline lookup yields CDR1 MDHEN and CDR2 SYDVKM. The V gene end was trimmed by 7 bases and the J gene end by 5 bases; junction bases not matched to a gene: 8. CDR3 loop: CASTSYGTGNEKLFF. In DNA form, the CDR3 reads TGTGCCAGCACCTCTTATGGGACAGGGAATGAAAAACTGTTTTTT.

This clone has just a few counts. The chain recombines TRBV2 with TRBJ2-5; 8 nucleotides line up with TRBD1. The junction had 8 bases not matched to a gene; V was cut back by 3 bases and J by 2 bases. The CDR3 sequence is 16 residues long. CDR1 is SNHLY and CDR2 is FYNNEI in the germline V gene. This CDR3 is CASSEEGQEGQETQYF. For the CDR3, the DNA is TGTGCCAGCAGTGAGGAGGGACAGGAGGGGCAAGAGACCCAGTACTTC.

The V and J genes are TRBV12-3 or TRBV12-4 and TRBJ1-1; 10 bases map to TRBD1. Losses at the gene ends were 5 bases for V and 7 bases for J; bases not matched to a gene: 4. The CDR3 extends over 13 amino acids. The CDR3 is CASSMDRGNEAFF. The DNA for the CDR3 is TGTGCCAGCAGTATGGACAGGGGGAATGAAGCTTTCTTT.

This chain connects TRBV5-1 to TRBJ1-1; the D gene is possibly TRBD1 (5 bases). V shed 4 bases and J shed 0 bases, with 10 bases lying between them. Germline values: CDR1 SGHRS, CDR2 YFSETQ. CDR3 length: 14 amino acids. In nucleotides, the CDR3 is TGCGCCAGCAGCCTAGACAGAATGAACACTGAAGCTTTCTTT. It specifies CASSLDRMNTEAFF.

V gene TRBV7-8 combines with J gene TRBJ2-1, with TRBD1 as a possible D gene (5 bases). Germline CDR1 and CDR2: SGHVS and FQNEAQ. The CDR3 contains 16 residues. The V end lost 1 base, the J end lost 3 bases, and 13 bases lay between the germline ends. The CDR3 region has the DNA TGTGCCAGCAGCTTAGACAGGAACTCTTTCTACAATGAGCAGTTCTTC. Protein product: CASSLDRNSFYNEQFF. The full variable domain, with the rest looked up from reference TRBV7-8 and TRBJ2-1, is GAGVSQSPRYKVAKRGQDVALRCDPISGHVSLFWYQQALGQGPEFLTYFQNEAQLDKSGLPSDRFFAERPEGSVSTLKIQRTQQEDSAVYLCASSLDRNSFYNEQFFGPGTRLTVL.

The chain couples TRBV30 to TRBJ1-6, with D unclear. Trimming removed 0 bases at V and 7 bases at J, with 10 bases between. This CDR3 is built from 14 residues. The germline V gene encodes CDR1 GTSNPN and CDR2 SVGIG (reference sequence). Written as DNA, the CDR3 is TGTGCCTGGAGTGTAGGGAGGCGAAATTCACCCCTCCACTTT. Its protein is CAWSVGRRNSPLHF.

In DNA form, the CDR3 reads TGTGCCAGCAGCAAAAGGACAGGGGAGAACTATGGCTACACCTTC. Translation: CASSKRTGENYGYTF. The gene calls are TRBV4-2 and TRBJ1-2; TRBD1 aligns across 9 bases. The CDR3 consists of 15 residues. V gave up 5 bases and J gave up 2 bases; unmatched junction bases: 6. Germline V CDR1 and CDR2: LGHNA, YNFKEQ.

The table lists this clone with a count of one. This chain uses TRBV30 with TRBJ1-1; TRBD1 matches 9 bases. This CDR3 comprises 15 residues. V dropped 4 bases and J dropped 1; count of bases not matched to a gene: 7. CDR1 and CDR2 (germline): GTSNPN, SVGIG (reference sequence). The CDR3 here is CAWKNRGRRNTEAFF. DNA of the CDR3: TGTGCCTGGAAGAACAGGGGGCGAAGGAACACTGAAGCTTTCTTT.

This clone appeared once. The gene calls are TRBV27 and TRBJ2-2, with 9 bases lining up with TRBD1. CDR3 length: 16 residues. CDR1 and CDR2 (germline): MNHEY, SMNVEV (reference sequence). The V and J ends lost 6 bases and 4 bases, in that order; junction bases with no gene match: 9. The CDR3 spells CASRTTGTGFTGELFF. CDR3 sequence (DNA): TGTGCCAGCAGGACTACCGGGACAGGGTTCACCGGGGAGCTGTTTTTT.

The chain recombines TRBV6-2 or TRBV6-3 with TRBJ2-3, with 12 positions matching TRBD1. Losses at the gene ends were 5 bases for V and 5 bases for J; bases not matched to a gene: 5. The CDR3 totals 15 residues. CDR1 MNHEY and CDR2 SVGEGT come from the germline V gene. The CDR3 region is CASSRGTGGGDTQYF. The CDR3, as DNA: TGTGCCAGCAGTAGAGGGACAGGGGGCGGAGATACGCAGTATTTT.

This clone has only one observation. The V call is TRBV28, the J call TRBJ1-2, with D hard to call. Trimming removed 5 bases from V and 0 bases from J, with 13 bases in between. Germline CDR1 reads MDHEN; CDR2 reads SYDVKM. CDR3 length equals 15 residues. The CDR3 region is CASSSRGPSNYGYTF. The CDR3 nucleotides are TGTGCCAGCAGTAGCCGGGGTCCTTCTAACTATGGCTACACCTTC.

This clone appeared a single time. V is TRBV4-1 and J is TRBJ2-3; 7 bases map to TRBD1. The CDR3 length is 16 residues. Germline loops: CDR1 MGHRA, CDR2 YSYEKL. The junction had 9 bases not matched to a gene; V was cut back by 4 bases and J by 2 bases. In DNA form, the CDR3 reads TGCGCCAGCAGCCCCCGAACAGGGGATAACACAGATACGCAGTATTTT. Protein sequence: CASSPRTGDNTDTQYF.